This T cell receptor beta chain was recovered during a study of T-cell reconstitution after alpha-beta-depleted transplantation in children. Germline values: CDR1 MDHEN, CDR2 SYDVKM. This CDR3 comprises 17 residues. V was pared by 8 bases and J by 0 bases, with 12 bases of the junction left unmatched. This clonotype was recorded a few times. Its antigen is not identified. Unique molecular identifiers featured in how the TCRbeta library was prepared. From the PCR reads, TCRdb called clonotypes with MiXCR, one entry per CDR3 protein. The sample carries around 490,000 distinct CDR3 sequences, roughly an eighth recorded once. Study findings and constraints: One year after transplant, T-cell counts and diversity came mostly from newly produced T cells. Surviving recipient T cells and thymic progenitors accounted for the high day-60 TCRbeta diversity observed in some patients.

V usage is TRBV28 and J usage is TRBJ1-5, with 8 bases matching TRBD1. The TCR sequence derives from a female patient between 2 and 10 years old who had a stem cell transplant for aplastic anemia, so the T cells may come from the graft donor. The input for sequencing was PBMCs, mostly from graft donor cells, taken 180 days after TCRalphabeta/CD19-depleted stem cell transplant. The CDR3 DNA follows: TGTGCCAGCGCTGACAGGGGCTTGTGGTATAGCAATCAGCCCCAGCATTTT. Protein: CASADRGLWYSNQPQHF.